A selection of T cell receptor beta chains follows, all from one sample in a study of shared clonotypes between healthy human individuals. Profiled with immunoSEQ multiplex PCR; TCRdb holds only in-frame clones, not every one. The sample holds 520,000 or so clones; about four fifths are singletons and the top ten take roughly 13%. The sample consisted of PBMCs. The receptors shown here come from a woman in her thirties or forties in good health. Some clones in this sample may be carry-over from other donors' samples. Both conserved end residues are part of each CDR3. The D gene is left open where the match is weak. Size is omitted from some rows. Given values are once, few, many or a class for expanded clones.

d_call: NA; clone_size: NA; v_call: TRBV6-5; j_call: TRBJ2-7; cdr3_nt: TGTGCCAGCAGTAGCCCTTACGAGCAGTACTTC; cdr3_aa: CASSSPYEQYF
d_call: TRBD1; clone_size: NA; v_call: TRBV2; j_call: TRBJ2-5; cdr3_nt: TGTGCCAGCATATTAGGACAGGGGTTGGGGGAGACCCAGTACTTC; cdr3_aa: CASILGQGLGETQYF
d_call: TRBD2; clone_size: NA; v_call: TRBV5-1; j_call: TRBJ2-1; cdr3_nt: TGCGCCAGCAGCGGGGGACTAGCGGGCCTCCTGGTGTCCAATGAGCAGTTCTTC; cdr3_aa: CASSGGLAGLLVSNEQFF
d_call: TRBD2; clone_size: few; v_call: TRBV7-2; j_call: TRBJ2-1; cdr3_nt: TGTGCCAGCAGCTTAGCGGGGACTAGCGGGAGATACAATGAGCAGTTCTTC; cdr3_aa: CASSLAGTSGRYNEQFF
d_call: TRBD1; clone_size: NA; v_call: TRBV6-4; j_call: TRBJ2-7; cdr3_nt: TGTGCCAGCAGTCCGACAGGGGGCTACGAGCAGTACTTC; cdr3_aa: CASSPTGGYEQYF
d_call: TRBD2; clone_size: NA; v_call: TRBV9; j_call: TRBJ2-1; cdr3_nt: TGTGCCAGCAGCTCCCACCTGGCGGGAGCTGTTAATGAGCAGTTCTTC; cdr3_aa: CASSSHLAGAVNEQFF
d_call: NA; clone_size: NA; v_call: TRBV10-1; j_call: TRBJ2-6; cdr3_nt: TGCGCCAGCAGTGGTGGGGGGCCGGGGGCCAACGTCCTGACTTTC; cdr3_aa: CASSGGGPGANVLTF
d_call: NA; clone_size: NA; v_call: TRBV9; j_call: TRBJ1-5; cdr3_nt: TGTGCCAGCAGCCTTCGGACGGATCAGCCCCAGCATTTT; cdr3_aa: CASSLRTDQPQHF
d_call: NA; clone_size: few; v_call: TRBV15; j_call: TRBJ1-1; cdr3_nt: TGTGCCACCAGCAGGGCTGGACAGCCAGCCGCTGAAGCTTTCTTT; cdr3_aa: CATSRAGQPAAEAFF
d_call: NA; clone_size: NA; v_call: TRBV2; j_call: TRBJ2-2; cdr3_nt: TGTGCCGGACAAAAGACAGTGACGAACACCGGGGAGCTGTTTTTT; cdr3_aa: CAGQKTVTNTGELFF
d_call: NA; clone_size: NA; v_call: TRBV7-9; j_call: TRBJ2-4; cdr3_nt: TGTGCCAGCAGCGGTACGGCCGCGGCGAACATTCAGTACTTC; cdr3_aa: CASSGTAAANIQYF
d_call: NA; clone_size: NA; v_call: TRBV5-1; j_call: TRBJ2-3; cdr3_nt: TGCGCCAGCAGCCGGGGGGCTAGCGACTCCACAGATACGCAGTATTTT; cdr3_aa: CASSRGASDSTDTQYF
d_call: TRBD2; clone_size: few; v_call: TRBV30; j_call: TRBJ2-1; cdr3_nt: TGTGCCTGCCAGAGCGGGGGCTCCTACAATGAGCAGTTCTTC; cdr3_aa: CACQSGGSYNEQFF
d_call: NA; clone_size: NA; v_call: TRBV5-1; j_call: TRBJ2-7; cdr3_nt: TGCGCCAGCAGCTTGGCGGTAGCCTACGAGCAGTACTTC; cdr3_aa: CASSLAVAYEQYF
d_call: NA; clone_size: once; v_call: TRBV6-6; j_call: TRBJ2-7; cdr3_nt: TGTGCCACCTCGACACCGGGTAGGCCTTACGAGCAGTACTTC; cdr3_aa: CATSTPGRPYEQYF
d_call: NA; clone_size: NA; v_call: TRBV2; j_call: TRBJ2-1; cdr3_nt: TGTGCCAGCAGTGAAGAGAATGAGCAGTTCTTC; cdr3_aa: CASSEENEQFF
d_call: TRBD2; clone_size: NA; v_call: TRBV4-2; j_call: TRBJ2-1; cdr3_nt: TGTGCCAGCAGCCAGCAGGGACTAGGGTTTGAGCAGTTCTTC; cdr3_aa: CASSQQGLGFEQFF
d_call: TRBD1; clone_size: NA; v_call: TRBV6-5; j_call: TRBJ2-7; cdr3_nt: TGTGCCAGCAGTTGGGGGACAGGAGCCTACGAGCAGTACTTC; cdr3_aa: CASSWGTGAYEQYF
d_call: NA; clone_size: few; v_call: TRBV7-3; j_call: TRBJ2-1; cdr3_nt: TGTGCCAGCAGCTCCGACCCGACCCTCGAGCAGTTCTTC; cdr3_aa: CASSSDPTLEQFF
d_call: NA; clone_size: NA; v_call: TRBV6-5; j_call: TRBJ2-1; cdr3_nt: TGTGCCAGCAGTAGGGGGAGCCCGCACAATGAGCAGTTCTTC; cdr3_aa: CASSRGSPHNEQFF
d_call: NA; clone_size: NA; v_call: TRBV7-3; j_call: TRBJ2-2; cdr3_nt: TGTGCCAGCAGCTTAAGTAGCCCGAGTGTCACCGGGGAGCTGTTTTTT; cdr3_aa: CASSLSSPSVTGELFF
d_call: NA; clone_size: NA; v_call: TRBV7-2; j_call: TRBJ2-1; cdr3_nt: TGTGCCAGCAGCCTATTGGGTGAGCAGTTCTTC; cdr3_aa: CASSLLGEQFF
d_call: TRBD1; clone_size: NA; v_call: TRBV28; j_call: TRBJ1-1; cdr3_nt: TGTGCCAGCAGCCCGGACAGGGGGTCTAAAACTGAAGCTTTCTTT; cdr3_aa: CASSPDRGSKTEAFF
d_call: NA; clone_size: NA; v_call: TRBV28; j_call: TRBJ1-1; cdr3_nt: TGTGCCAGCAGTCTCGGGACTAAAGCTTTCTTT; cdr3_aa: CASSLGTKAFF
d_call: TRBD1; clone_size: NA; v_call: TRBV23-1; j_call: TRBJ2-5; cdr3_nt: TGCGCCAGCAGTCATAGGGACAGGGCTAGAGGTGAGACCCAGTACTTC; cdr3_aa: CASSHRDRARGETQYF
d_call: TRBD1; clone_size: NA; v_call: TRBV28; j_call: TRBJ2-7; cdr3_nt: TGTGCCAGCACCACCCGGACAGGGGAAACCTACGAGCAGTACTTC; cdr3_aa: CASTTRTGETYEQYF
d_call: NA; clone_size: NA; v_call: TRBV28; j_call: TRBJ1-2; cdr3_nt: TGTGCCAGCAGTGTGAGGGACTATGGCTACACCTTC; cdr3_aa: CASSVRDYGYTF
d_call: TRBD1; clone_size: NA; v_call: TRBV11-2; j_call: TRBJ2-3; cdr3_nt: TGTGCCAGCAGCACGGAGGGACAGGGCACAGATACGCAGTATTTT; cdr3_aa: CASSTEGQGTDTQYF
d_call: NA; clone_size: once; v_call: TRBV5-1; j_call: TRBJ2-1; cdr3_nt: TGCGCCAGCAGGATCGCGCAGGGAAACTACAATGAGCAGTTCTTC; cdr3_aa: CASRIAQGNYNEQFF
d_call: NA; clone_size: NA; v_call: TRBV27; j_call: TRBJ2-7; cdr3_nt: TGTGCCAGCAGTTTACTGGCGGGAACCTACGAGCAGTACTTC; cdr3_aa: CASSLLAGTYEQYF
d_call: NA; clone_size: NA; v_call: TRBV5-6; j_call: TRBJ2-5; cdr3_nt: TGTGCCAGCAGCCCAGGGGTCGGGGAGAGGGGGCAAGAGACCCAGTACTTC; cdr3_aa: CASSPGVGERGQETQYF
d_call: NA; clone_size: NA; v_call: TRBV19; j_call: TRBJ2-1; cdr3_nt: TGTGCCAGTAGTATAGAGGTTGGGACCCGCAATGAGCAGTTCTTC; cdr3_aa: CASSIEVGTRNEQFF
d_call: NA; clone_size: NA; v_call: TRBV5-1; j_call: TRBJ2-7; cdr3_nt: TGCGCCAGCAGAGTTGGGGGTAGCTCGACATACGAGCAGTACTTC; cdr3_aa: CASRVGGSSTYEQYF
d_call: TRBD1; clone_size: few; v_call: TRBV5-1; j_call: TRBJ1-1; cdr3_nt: TGCGCCAGCAGCTTGGGAGGACAGGGTGAGACTGAAGCTTTCTTT; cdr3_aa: CASSLGGQGETEAFF
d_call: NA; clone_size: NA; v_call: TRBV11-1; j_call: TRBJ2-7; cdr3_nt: TGTGCCAGCGCCTCCGTCACTGATTCCTACGAGCAGTACTTC; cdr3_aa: CASASVTDSYEQYF
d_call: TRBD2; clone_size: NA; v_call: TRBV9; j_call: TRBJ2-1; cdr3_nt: TGTGCCAGCAGCGTAGGGACTAGCGGTATTTATGAGCAGTTCTTC; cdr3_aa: CASSVGTSGIYEQFF
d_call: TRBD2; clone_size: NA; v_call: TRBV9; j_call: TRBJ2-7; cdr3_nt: TGTGCCAGCAGCGCGAGCGGGACCTCCGGACCCTTTAACGAGCAGTACTTC; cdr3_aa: CASSASGTSGPFNEQYF
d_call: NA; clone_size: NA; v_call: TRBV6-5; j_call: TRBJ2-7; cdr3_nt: TGTGCCAGCAGACGACTCCTAAGCTCCTACGAGCAGTACTTC; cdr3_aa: CASRRLLSSYEQYF
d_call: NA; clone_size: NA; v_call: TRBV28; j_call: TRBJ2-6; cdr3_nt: TGTGCCAGCAGTCCCCCTATTTTTGGGGCCAACGTCCTGACTTTC; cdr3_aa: CASSPPIFGANVLTF
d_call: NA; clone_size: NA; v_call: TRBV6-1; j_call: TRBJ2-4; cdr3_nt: TGTGCCAGCAGGTCCACCACCCAAGCCAAAAACATTCAGTACTTC; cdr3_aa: CASRSTTQAKNIQYF
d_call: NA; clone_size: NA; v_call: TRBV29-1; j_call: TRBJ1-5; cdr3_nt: TGCAGCGTCTCCGGGATTAATAGCAATCAGCCCCAGCATTTT; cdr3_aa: CSVSGINSNQPQHF
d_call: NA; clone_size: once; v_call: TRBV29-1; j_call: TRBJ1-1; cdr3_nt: TGCAGCGGCCGAAGGGGGGGGAACACTGAAGCTTTCTTT; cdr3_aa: CSGRRGGNTEAFF
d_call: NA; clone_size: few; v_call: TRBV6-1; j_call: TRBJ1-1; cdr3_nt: TGTGCCAGCAGTGTCTACAGGAAGGGCACTGAAGCTTTCTTT; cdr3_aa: CASSVYRKGTEAFF
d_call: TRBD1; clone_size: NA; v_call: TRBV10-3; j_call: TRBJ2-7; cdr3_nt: TGTGCCATCAGTGAGTCTGACAGGGGTAGCTCCTACGAGCAGTACTTC; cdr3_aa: CAISESDRGSSYEQYF
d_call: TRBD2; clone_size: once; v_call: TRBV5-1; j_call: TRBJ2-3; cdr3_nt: TGCGCCAGCAGCTTCCGGGGGGACGGCACAGATACGCAGTATTTT; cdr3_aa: CASSFRGDGTDTQYF